The 25 T cell receptor beta chains below all came from one sample that was sequenced in a study of radiotherapy plus CTLA-4 blockade in lung cancer (dated 2018 in TCRdb). The library came from the immunoSEQ multiplex PCR assay. Imported from immuneACCESS, the table was reduced by TCRdb to in-frame sequences with V and J called. These copies leave out some clones; in studies compared against another copy, an unresolved V gene accounts for under half, and the cause of the remainder is not known. This sample gives about 38,000 clones in total; 70% to 75% of them show up just once. Around 9.5% of the sample goes to the ten largest clones. The input for sequencing was peripheral blood, taken from a patient treated with radiotherapy plus ipilimumab. Receptor source: a human donor with non-small cell lung cancer who had stable disease on radiotherapy plus ipilimumab.

V usage is TRBV10-2 and J usage is TRBJ2-2, with D perhaps being TRBD1 or TRBD2 (5 bases each). The CDR3 extends over 14 amino acids. V was trimmed by 0 bases and J by 5 bases, leaving 7 bases between them. The germline V gene has CDR1 WSHSY and CDR2 SAAADI. The CDR3: CASSESGGTGELFF. As DNA, the CDR3 is TGCGCCAGCAGTGAGTCTGGGGGAACCGGGGAGCTGTTTTTT.

The J gene is TRBJ2-3, the V gene TRBV4-1; D may be TRBD1 (6 bases). The CDR3 covers 15 residues. The V gene lost 4 bases and the J gene lost 2 bases, with 13 bases spanning the gap. Germline V gene data show CDR1 as MGHRA and CDR2 as YSYEKL. The CDR3 nucleotides are TGCGCCAGCAGCCTTGGCAGGGGCCTCACAGATACGCAGTATTTT. Translating it yields CASSLGRGLTDTQYF.

The chain has TRBV19 and TRBJ1-3; TRBD1 aligns across 8 bases. The CDR3 extends over 17 amino acids. After removal of 5 bases from V and 5 bases from J, the junction contained 14 bases not matched to a gene. Germline V gene data show CDR1 as LNHDA and CDR2 as SQIVND (reference sequence). CDR3 region: CASSAYRGALARNTIYF. In nucleotides, the CDR3 is TGTGCCAGTAGTGCCTACAGGGGGGCGCTTGCAAGAAACACCATATATTTT.

This clone was counted between two and nine times. The gene calls are TRBV10-3 and TRBJ1-2; TRBD1 aligns across 8 bases. In germline, CDR1 is ENHRY, CDR2 SYGVKD. The CDR3 is 15 residues long. The junction had 9 bases not matched to a gene; V was cut back by 3 bases and J by 6 bases. The CDR3 loop is CAISDPGQGENGYTF. The CDR3 DNA reads as TGTGCCATCAGTGACCCTGGACAGGGAGAAAATGGCTACACCTTC.

CDR3 sequence: CASSPGLAGATDTQYF. The CDR3 bases are TGTGCCAGCAGCCCGGGACTAGCGGGGGCAACAGATACGCAGTATTTT. The chain has TRBV7-8 and TRBJ2-3; TRBD2 matches at 14 bases. The J segment lost 3 bases and the V segment lost 5 bases, leaving 4 bases of the junction unmatched. The CDR3 spans 16 residues. CDR1 is SGHVS, CDR2 FQNEAQ, per germline.

The CDR3 reads CAWSAPPAGAQETQYF. The CDR3 DNA follows: TGTGCCTGGAGTGCCCCCCCAGCGGGGGCCCAAGAGACCCAGTACTTC. The chain couples TRBV30 to TRBJ2-5; TRBD2 matches 8 bases. Trimming removed 1 base from V and 1 base from J; junction bases left unmatched: 8. CDR3 length: 16 amino acids. Germline V CDR1 and CDR2: GTSNPN, SVGIG (reference sequence).

This clone was seen a single time. This chain connects TRBV28 to TRBJ2-5, with 9 positions matching TRBD1. This CDR3 has 15 amino acids. CDR1 is MDHEN and CDR2 is SYDVKM in the germline V gene. The trim removed 2 bases at V and 5 bases at J, leaving 6 bases unmatched. The CDR3 bases are TGTGCCAGCAGTTTACCCACAGGGGGCATGGAGACCCAGTACTTC. Translated: CASSLPTGGMETQYF.

The J gene is TRBJ2-7, the V gene TRBV5-1; 9 bases fit TRBD1. Germline CDR1 and CDR2: SGHRS and YFSETQ. With 0 bases clipped from V and 4 bases from J, the junction kept 5 bases outside the gene matches. CDR3 length: 15 residues. The CDR3 loop reads CASSLVTGQGYEQYF. The CDR3 nucleotides read TGCGCCAGCAGCTTGGTGACGGGACAGGGATACGAGCAGTACTTC.

The table lists this clone with a few counts. This chain links TRBV9 with TRBJ2-5, with D maybe TRBD1 (6 bases). This CDR3 region has 15 residues. The V gene's germline CDR1 is SGDLS and CDR2 YYNGEE. V was pared by 2 bases and J by 3 bases, with 14 bases between. CDR3 DNA: TGTGCCAGCAGCGTCCAGGGGATGCGAAAAGAGACCCAGTACTTC. Translation gives CASSVQGMRKETQYF.

This rearrangement joins TRBV29-1 to TRBJ1-2, with D possibly TRBD1 on 6 matching bases. CDR1 is SQVTM and CDR2 is ANQGSEA in the germline V gene. Between the trimmed V and J ends, which lost 4 bases and 2 bases, there was a span of 11 bases. This CDR3 is built from 13 residues. CDR3 nucleotides: TGCAGCGTTGGGGACAATGGGAACTATGGCTACACCTTC. It yields the protein CSVGDNGNYGYTF.

The chain is built from TRBV7-6 and TRBJ1-6; D gene unclear. The V gene lost 5 bases and the J gene lost 4 bases, with 12 bases spanning the gap. Germline CDR1 SGHVS, CDR2 FNYEAQ. The CDR3 runs 15 residues. This CDR3 reads CASSLTSGYNSPLHF. As DNA, the CDR3 is TGTGCCAGCAGCCTTACTAGCGGGTATAATTCACCCCTCCACTTT.

This clone occurred a few times. V and J are TRBV7-9 and TRBJ2-7; the match to TRBD1 covers 8 bases. Germline V lookup: CDR1 SEHNR, CDR2 FQNEAQ (reference sequence). Germline trimming cut 4 bases from V and 5 bases from J; bases unmatched to any gene: 1. The CDR3 runs 12 residues. CDR3 sequence: CASSSTGDEQYV. In DNA form, the CDR3 reads TGTGCCAGCAGCTCGACAGGGGACGAGCAGTACGTC.

The rearrangement links TRBV18 to TRBJ2-3, with D possibly being TRBD1 or TRBD2 (5 bases each). This CDR3 region has 15 residues. The V gene's germline CDR1 is KGHSH and CDR2 LQKENI. V was trimmed by 3 bases and J by 7 bases, leaving 17 bases between them. The chain's CDR3 is CASSPRDGGENTQYF. The DNA of the CDR3 is TGTGCCAGCTCACCTCGGGACGGAGGAGAGAATACGCAGTATTTT.

V gene TRBV7-8 combines with J gene TRBJ1-5; perhaps TRBD1 as D (5 bases). Germline CDR1 reads SGHVS; CDR2 reads FQNEAQ. Trimming pared 1 base from V and 3 bases from J, leaving 16 bases between. The CDR3 sequence is 17 residues long. This CDR3 reads CASSLDLGGWNNQPQHF. The DNA of the CDR3 is TGTGCCAGCAGCTTAGATTTGGGGGGGTGGAACAATCAGCCCCAGCATTTT.

This clone was detected a few times. The chain carries TRBV29-1 and TRBJ2-7; D possibly corresponds to TRBD1 (8 bases). Germline CDR1 is SQVTM and CDR2 is ANQGSEA. V was shortened by 7 bases and J by 0 bases, with 16 bases between the two germline ends. This CDR3 region has 14 residues. DNA of the CDR3: TGCAGCGCGGGGGGCGGACAGGGCTCCTACGAGCAGTACTTC. This sequence encodes CSAGGGQGSYEQYF.

This chain connects TRBV18 to TRBJ1-5, with D unresolved. V was clipped by 3 bases and J by 5 bases, with 11 bases between them. The CDR3 has 14 amino acids. The germline CDR1 and CDR2 sequences are KGHSH and LQKENI. CDR3 region: CASSPGERYQPQHF. DNA for the CDR3: TGTGCCAGCTCACCTGGGGAAAGGTATCAGCCCCAGCATTTT.

This chain joins TRBV5-1 and TRBJ1-2; 8 bases are a match to TRBD1. The J segment lost 4 bases and the V segment lost 1 base, leaving 6 bases of the junction unmatched. The V gene's germline CDR1 is SGHRS and CDR2 YFSETQ. There are 15 residues in the CDR3. As DNA, the CDR3 is TGCGCCAGCAGCTTGCTGACAGGGGCGATCTATGGCTACACCTTC. It codes for CASSLLTGAIYGYTF.

Comments on this clone: Other nucleotide sequences from this sample produce the same CDR3. J is TRBJ2-1 and V is TRBV6-1; 10 positions match TRBD2. The V gene's germline CDR1 is MNHNS and CDR2 SASEGT. The CDR3 runs to 15 residues. V dropped 8 bases and J dropped 2; count of bases not matched to a gene: 6. The CDR3 protein is CASGLLAGPYNEQFF. As DNA, the CDR3 is TGTGCCAGCGGCCTACTAGCGGGACCCTACAATGAGCAGTTCTTC.

The chain carries TRBV5-1 and TRBJ2-3, with 9 bases fitting TRBD2. V shed 0 bases and J 4 bases; nucleotides not matched to a gene: 9. The CDR3 extends over 17 amino acids. Per the germline V gene, CDR1 is SGHRS and CDR2 is YFSETQ. The CDR3 here is CASSLVNSGGRADTQYF. The CDR3 coding sequence is TGCGCCAGCAGCTTGGTGAATAGCGGGGGTCGAGCAGATACGCAGTATTTT.

The gene calls are TRBV13 and TRBJ2-1; 11 bases agree with TRBD1. The CDR3 length is 15 residues. The germline V gene encodes CDR1 PRHDT and CDR2 FYEKMQ (reference sequence). V lost 2 bases, J lost 8 bases, and 5 bases stayed unmatched. The CDR3 DNA reads TGTGCCAGCAGCTTACGGACAGGGGGCTTCGATGAGCAGTTCTTC. This gives the protein CASSLRTGGFDEQFF. The whole variable domain, remainder taken from reference TRBV13 and TRBJ2-1, is AAGVIQSPRHLIKEKRETATLKCYPIPRHDTVYWYQQGPGQDPQFLISFYEKMQSDKGSIPDRFSAQQFSDYHSELNMSSLELGDSALYFCASSLRTGGFDEQFFGPGTRLTVL.

The rearrangement links TRBV28 to TRBJ1-6; D possibly corresponds to TRBD1 (6 bases). Trimming took off 5 bases at V and 6 bases at J, with 23 bases between the two ends. The CDR3 sequence is 18 residues long. Germline loops: CDR1 MDHEN, CDR2 SYDVKM. The CDR3, as DNA: TGTGCCAGCAGTCTGCTTTACCAGGGGAAGTCGGGTAATTCACCCCTCCACTTT. It translates to CASSLLYQGKSGNSPLHF.

The rearrangement joins TRBV5-1 to TRBJ2-7; 10 bases agree with TRBD2. Trimming took 2 bases from V and 3 from J; bases not matched to a gene: 2. Germline CDR1 reads SGHRS; CDR2 reads YFSETQ. This CDR3 is 14 amino acids long. In nucleotides, the CDR3 is TGCGCCAGCAGCTTCACTAGCGGGGACTACGAGCAGTACGTC. Amino acids: CASSFTSGDYEQYV.

V usage is TRBV7-9 and J usage is TRBJ2-7; 12 bases align to TRBD1. The germline V gene has CDR1 SEHNR and CDR2 FQNEAQ (reference sequence). The length of the CDR3 is 19 residues. V lost 5 bases and J lost 1; bases outside the gene matches: 15. The CDR3 spells CASSTKSGTGGKTSYEQYF. CDR3 sequence (DNA): TGTGCCAGCAGCACCAAATCCGGGACAGGGGGCAAGACTTCCTACGAGCAGTACTTC.

The chain uses TRBV6-1 and TRBJ2-5; tentatively, D is TRBD1 (5 bases). Per the germline V gene, CDR1 is MNHNS and CDR2 is SASEGT. Trimming removed 7 bases from V and 4 bases from J, with 19 bases in between. The CDR3 sequence is 15 residues long. The CDR3 nucleotides are TGTGCCAGCACCCTGGGGCAGACATCCACAGAGACCCAGTACTTC. Its translation: CASTLGQTSTETQYF.

Only one count was recorded for this clone. For the CDR3, the DNA is TGCGCCAGCAGCCAAGCCCCGTACATGAACACTGAAGCTTTCTTT. It specifies CASSQAPYMNTEAFF. J is TRBJ1-1 and V is TRBV4-1; the D is unclear. V was clipped by 1 base and J by 0 bases, with 9 bases between them. Germline CDR1 reads MGHRA; CDR2 reads YSYEKL. The CDR3 runs 15 residues.